The 22 T cell receptor beta chains in this list originate from one sample, sequenced in a study of response to subunit inactivated influenza vaccine. TCRdb reanalysed the RT-PCR reads using MiXCR and keeps one entry per CDR3 protein. The sample includes some 480,000 distinct CDR3 sequences, roughly 9.7% of them seen just once. The starting material was PBMCs from blood, obtained 35 to 45 days after vaccination. The receptors stem from a man aged 45-65 years who received an inactivated influenza vaccine.

J is TRBJ1-4 and V is TRBV30, with D hard to call. Germline V lookup: CDR1 GTSNPN, CDR2 SVGIG (reference sequence). V was clipped by 4 bases and J by 2 bases, with 14 bases between them. The CDR3 covers 15 residues. Here the CDR3 DNA reads TGTGCCTGGAAGTCCAGTGGCAGCACTAATGAAAAACTGTTTTTT. Its translation: CAWKSSGSTNEKLFF. Full variable domain (rest looked up from reference TRBV30 and TRBJ1-4): SQTIHQWPATLVQPVGSPLSLECTVEGTSNPNLYWYRQAAGRGLQLLFYSVGIGQISSEVPQNLSASRPQDRQFILSSKKLLLSDSGFYLCAWKSSGSTNEKLFFGSGTQLSVL.

This clonotype appeared a few times. The V gene is TRBV5-1, the J gene TRBJ2-7; 8 positions match TRBD2. The CDR3 totals 14 residues. Germline CDR1 is SGHRS and CDR2 is YFSETQ. CDR3 in amino acids: CASSREGPPYEQYF. The DNA for the CDR3 is TGCGCTTCCAGTCGGGAGGGTCCTCCCTACGAGCAGTACTTC.

The chain links TRBV7-2 to TRBJ2-7; 8 nucleotides align to TRBD2. Trimming at V came to 7 bases and at J to 6 bases, leaving 11 bases not matched to a gene. CDR3 length: 14 amino acids. CDR1 and CDR2 (germline): SGHTA, FQGNSA. The CDR3 region is CASTEAAGAGEQYF. CDR3 in DNA: TGTGCCAGCACCGAGGCAGCGGGAGCGGGCGAGCAGTACTTC.

With respect to this clonotype: It may be a read error: a sequence one base away is much more abundant. The CDR3 sequence: CASSLAGTPYNEPFF. DNA of the CDR3: TGTGCCAGCAGCTTAGCGGGGACACCCTACAATGAGCCGTTCTTC. This chain joins TRBV7-2 and TRBJ2-1, with D possibly being TRBD1 (6 bases). Germline CDR1 SGHTA, CDR2 FQGNSA. This CDR3 is 15 amino acids long.

This clonotype was detected only a few times. Mismatch with germline at one junction end may stem from a read error. The chain carries TRBV20-1 and TRBJ2-7, with D possibly TRBD2 on 5 matching bases. The CDR3 extends over 15 amino acids. Germline-derived CDR1 and CDR2 are DFQATT and SNEGSKA (reference sequence). The CDR3 region is CCAREGRKIVYEQYF. DNA of the CDR3: TGCTGTGCTAGAGAGGGCAGGAAAATCGTCTACGAGCAGTACTTC.

This clonotype was observed a handful of times. This rearrangement joins TRBV5-5 to TRBJ1-5; 9 bases are shared with TRBD1. This CDR3 is built from 15 residues. Germline V gene data show CDR1 as SGHKS and CDR2 as YYEKEE (reference sequence). Losses at the gene ends were 4 bases for V and 5 bases for J; bases not matched to a gene: 7. Here the CDR3 reads CASSLGTGPYQPQHF. In DNA, the CDR3 is TGTGCCAGCAGCCTAGGGACAGGGCCTTATCAGCCCCAGCATTTT.

This clonotype occurred a few times. This chain connects TRBV7-9 to TRBJ2-7; D not resolved. This CDR3 spans 15 amino acids. The germline CDR1 and CDR2 sequences are SEHNR and FQNEAQ (reference sequence). V lost 2 bases and J 2 bases, leaving 13 bases between the germline ends. The CDR3 loop is CASSLKGSPAYEQYF. CDR3 sequence (DNA): TGTGCCAGCAGCTTAAAAGGATCACCCGCCTACGAGCAGTACTTC.

This clonotype was counted between two and nine times. V usage is TRBV6-2 or TRBV6-3 and J usage is TRBJ1-5; no clear D. Per germline, CDR1 MNHEY and CDR2 SVGEGT. The V end was cut by 2 bases, the J end by 0 bases, with 8 bases between. The CDR3 is 15 amino acids. CDR3 sequence (DNA): TGTGCCAGCAGTTACGGGGTTGTTAGCAATCAGCCCCAGCATTTT. This translates into CASSYGVVSNQPQHF.

This clonotype has a handful of counts. This chain joins TRBV6-1 and TRBJ1-1; 9 bases line up with TRBD1. The germline CDR1 and CDR2 sequences are MNHNS and SASEGT. Unmatched junction bases numbered 4, after V lost 7 bases and J lost 1 base. The CDR3 loop spans 14 amino acids. The CDR3 coding sequence is TGTGCCAGCAAGGACAGGGGCGCGAACACTGAAGCTTTCTTT. Translation: CASKDRGANTEAFF.

The V and J genes are TRBV14 and TRBJ2-2; D is undetermined. Germline V lookup: CDR1 SGHDN, CDR2 FVKESK. V was clipped by 4 bases and J by 1 base, with 13 bases between them. This CDR3 is 16 amino acids long. The CDR3 bases are TGTGCCAGCAGCCCGGATGGGCACTGGAACACCGGGGAGCTGTTTTTT. Translation: CASSPDGHWNTGELFF.

Many counts were recorded for this clonotype. The V and J genes are TRBV5-1 and TRBJ1-1; possibly TRBD1 for D (6 bases). V lost 4 bases, J lost 11 bases, and 24 bases lay in between. Germline V gene sequence: CDR1 SGHRS, CDR2 YFSETQ. The CDR3 spans 15 residues. CDR3 in DNA: TGCGCCAGCAGCCCCTCCGGTGGGGGAGACAGGAGGGCTTTCTTT. As protein: CASSPSGGGDRRAFF.

The chain carries TRBV11-3 and TRBJ2-3; D unresolved. Trimming left V 5 bases short and J 4 bases short, with 13 bases between. The CDR3 has 14 amino acids. Germline values: CDR1 SGHNT, CDR2 YENEEA. As DNA, the CDR3 is TGTGCCAGCAGCAAAAATGGTGTTGCAGATACGCAGTATTTT. This translates into CASSKNGVADTQYF.

This chain uses TRBV7-2 with TRBJ2-7; D call uncertain. Per germline, CDR1 SGHTA and CDR2 FQGNSA. Trimming stripped 6 bases from V and 2 bases from J, with 14 bases between. The CDR3 length is 14 residues. The CDR3 loop reads CASSSDRSPYEQYF. The CDR3 DNA is TGTGCCAGCAGTTCGGACCGAAGTCCCTACGAGCAGTACTTC.

This clonotype was recorded many times. The chain has TRBV15 and TRBJ2-7; no clear D. The CDR3 consists of 13 residues. Trimming stripped 0 bases from V and 3 bases from J, with 6 bases between. CDR1 LNHNV and CDR2 YYDKDF come from the germline V gene (reference sequence). The CDR3 sequence is CATSREVNYEQYF. CDR3 coding DNA: TGTGCCACCAGCAGAGAGGTCAACTACGAGCAGTACTTC. Full variable domain (rest looked up from reference TRBV15 and TRBJ2-7): DAMVIQNPRYQVTQFGKPVTLSCSQTLNHNVMYWYQQKSSQAPKLLFHYYDKDFNNEADTPDNFQSRRPNTSFCFLDIRSPGLGDTAMYLCATSREVNYEQYFGPGTRLTVT.

This clonotype has ten or more counts. The gene calls are TRBV13 and TRBJ1-5; D may be TRBD1 (5 bases). The germline CDR1 and CDR2 sequences are PRHDT and FYEKMQ (reference sequence). CDR3 length equals 12 residues. The V gene lost 5 bases and the J gene lost 6 bases, with 8 bases spanning the gap. CDR3 amino acids: CASSQGFQPQHF. CDR3 coding DNA: TGTGCCAGCAGCCAGGGTTTTCAGCCCCAGCATTTT.

V usage is TRBV5-1 and J usage is TRBJ2-2; D is ambiguous. The germline V gene has CDR1 SGHRS and CDR2 YFSETQ. Trimming took 4 bases from V and 3 from J, leaving 19 bases between them. There are 17 residues in the CDR3. In DNA, the CDR3 is TGCGCCAGCAGCGGCCTTTTGACAAACGAAGACACCGGGGAGCTGTTTTTT. Amino acid sequence: CASSGLLTNEDTGELFF.

This chain joins TRBV3-1 and TRBJ2-1; 15 bases match TRBD2. Germline CDR1 and CDR2: LGHDT and YNNKEL (reference sequence). CDR3 size: 16 residues. V lost 4 bases, J lost 7 bases, and 5 bases stayed unmatched. CDR3 DNA: TGTGCCAGCAGCCCCGGACTAGCGGGAGGGCCGAATGAGCAGTTCTTC. Translation: CASSPGLAGGPNEQFF.

V usage is TRBV9 and J usage is TRBJ1-5; possibly TRBD1 for D (6 bases). This CDR3 has 15 residues. The V and J ends lost 4 bases and 5 bases respectively, with 16 bases between them. Germline-derived CDR1 and CDR2 are SGDLS and YYNGEE. The CDR3 sequence is CASSPETGEDQPQHF. The CDR3 DNA is TGTGCCAGCAGCCCCGAGACAGGTGAGGATCAGCCCCAGCATTTT.

In DNA, the CDR3 is TGTGCCACCAGCGTCAGTATCCCCGGGGAGCTGTTTTTT. Protein: CATSVSIPGELFF. The J gene is TRBJ2-2, the V gene TRBV15; D uncertain. The germline V and J ends were trimmed by 5 bases and 6 bases, with 10 bases remaining between them. Germline V gene lookup returns CDR1 LNHNV and CDR2 YYDKDF (reference sequence). The CDR3 is made up of 13 amino acids.

The V and J genes are TRBV6-5 and TRBJ2-3; possibly TRBD1 for D (6 bases). The germline V gene has CDR1 MNHEY and CDR2 SVGAGI. This CDR3 comprises 16 residues. V was trimmed by 4 bases and J by 7 bases, leaving 21 bases between them. CDR3 sequence (DNA): TGTGCCAGCAGTTCCCTTGGGGGCCGGGGTCAATATACGCAGTATTTT. It specifies CASSSLGGRGQYTQYF.

The J gene is TRBJ2-1, the V gene TRBV27; D is possibly TRBD1 or TRBD2 (6 bases each). CDR3 length equals 15 residues. CDR1 and CDR2 (germline): MNHEY, SMNVEV (reference sequence). V was trimmed by 8 bases and J by 2 bases, leaving 16 bases between them. DNA for the CDR3: TGTGCCAGCGGTCGTGGGGGGCCAGCCTACAATGAGCAGTTCTTC. Translated: CASGRGGPAYNEQFF.

This clonotype was picked up many times. The rearrangement joins TRBV7-9 to TRBJ2-7; 8 nucleotides match TRBD1. This CDR3 region has 16 residues. Germline assignment: CDR1 SEHNR and CDR2 FQNEAQ (reference sequence). J lost 0 bases, V lost 1 base, and 5 bases had no gene match. CDR3 protein: CASSLVGQGPSYEQYF. CDR3 DNA: TGTGCCAGCAGCTTAGTAGGACAGGGACCCTCCTACGAGCAGTACTTC.